The 15 T cell receptor beta chains below come from one sample, sequenced in a study of blood T cell repertoires in COVID-19 (dated by TCRdb to about 2020). The library was prepared using the immunoSEQ multiplex PCR assay. Imported from immuneACCESS, the table was reduced by TCRdb to in-frame sequences with V and J called. These copies leave out some clones; in studies compared against another copy, an unresolved V gene accounts for under half, and the cause of the remainder is not known. Counted in this sample were 140,000 to 150,000 clones; 75% to 90% of them appeared once. The top ten clones comprise about 4.4% of the sample. Material: PBMCs or T cells enriched from blood (not recorded which). All receptors come from a man aged 50 to 59 who had recovered from COVID-19.

The V gene is TRBV10-3, the J gene TRBJ2-1; 10 bases line up with TRBD2. Germline loops: CDR1 ENHRY, CDR2 SYGVKD. The CDR3 sequence is 16 residues long. V was clipped by 1 base and J by 7 bases; unmatched bases: 7. CDR3 sequence reads: CAISEWGSSGSNEQFF. The CDR3 region has the DNA TGTGCCATCAGTGAGTGGGGGTCTAGCGGGAGTAATGAGCAGTTCTTC.

The chain is built from TRBV7-2 and TRBJ1-2, with 7 bases that match TRBD1. Looked up from germline, CDR1 is SGHTA and CDR2 is FQGNSA. V shed 3 bases, J shed 6 bases, and the junction held 4 bases outside the gene matches. The CDR3 is made up of 13 amino acids. The CDR3 is CASSFRQGDGYTF. The DNA of the CDR3 is TGTGCCAGCAGCTTCCGACAGGGTGATGGCTACACCTTC.

The chain links TRBV5-1 to TRBJ1-2, with D unresolved. Germline CDR1 and CDR2: SGHRS and YFSETQ. This CDR3 is 12 amino acids long. V lost 0 bases to trimming and J lost 7 bases, with 7 bases between them. The CDR3 bases are TGCGCCAGCAGCTTGGGGGCGCCTGGCTACACCTTC. Protein: CASSLGAPGYTF.

This chain links TRBV19 with TRBJ1-4, with D possibly TRBD1 on 5 matching bases. The V gene lost 4 bases and the J gene lost 4 bases, with 13 bases spanning the gap. The CDR3 covers 15 residues. From germline, CDR1 is LNHDA and CDR2 SQIVND (reference sequence). DNA for the CDR3: TGTGCCAGTAGTAAGGACCTCGGACATAATGAAAAACTGTTTTTT. This codes for CASSKDLGHNEKLFF.

This clone was seen just once. The chain joins TRBV19 to TRBJ1-2; 12 bases match TRBD1. With V trimmed by 5 bases and J by 5 bases, 6 bases remained unmatched. CDR3 length: 15 residues. Germline CDR1 is LNHDA and CDR2 is SQIVND (reference sequence). The CDR3 sequence: CASSPKGQGAYGYTF. The CDR3 region has the DNA TGTGCCAGTAGTCCGAAGGGACAGGGGGCTTATGGCTACACCTTC.

This sequence joins TRBV27 and TRBJ1-2; 7 bases are a match to TRBD1. V lost 5 bases to trimming and J lost 1 base; unmatched junction nucleotides: 10. The CDR3 has 16 amino acids. Germline-derived CDR1 and CDR2 are MNHEY and SMNVEV (reference sequence). CDR3 DNA sequence: TGTGCCAGCAGTGCCCGGGGACAGCCGATTAACTATGGCTACACCTTC. Amino acids: CASSARGQPINYGYTF.

The chain employs TRBV6-5 and TRBJ1-1; 8 bases are a match to TRBD1. Germline loops: CDR1 MNHEY, CDR2 SVGAGI. The CDR3 sequence is 13 residues long. Germline trimming cut 7 bases from V and 4 bases from J; bases unmatched to any gene: 5. In DNA form, the CDR3 reads TGTGCCAGCAAATGGACAGGGCTCACTGAAGCTTTCTTT. This encodes CASKWTGLTEAFF.

V gene TRBV19 combines with J gene TRBJ2-4; weak D call: TRBD1 (6 bases). Germline-derived CDR1 and CDR2 are LNHDA and SQIVND (reference sequence). Trimming removed 3 bases from V and 4 bases from J, with 19 bases in between. This CDR3 region has 17 residues. CDR3 DNA sequence: TGTGCCAGTAGTATTAACAGGGCCCTAACAGGGAAAAACATTCAGTACTTC. Translation: CASSINRALTGKNIQYF.

V usage is TRBV7-2 and J usage is TRBJ2-7, with 7 bases lining up with TRBD1. The V segment lost 4 bases and the J segment 2 bases; nucleotides outside the gene matches: 14. The CDR3 spans 17 residues. In germline, CDR1 is SGHTA, CDR2 FQGNSA. CDR3 DNA sequence: TGTGCCAGCAGCTCCTCCCGGACGGGTGACAGGGCCTACGAGCAGTACTTC. Translated, it gives CASSSSRTGDRAYEQYF. The complete variable domain, with remaining parts taken from reference TRBV7-2 and TRBJ2-7, reads GAGVSQSPSNKVTEKGKDVELRCDPISGHTALYWYRQSLGQGLEFLIYFQGNSAPDKSGLPSDRFSAERTGGSVSTLTIQRTQQEDSAVYLCASSSSRTGDRAYEQYFGPGTRLTVT.

The chain recombines TRBV2 with TRBJ1-6, with D tentatively TRBD1 (5 bases). CDR1 and CDR2 (germline): SNHLY, FYNNEI. The germline V and J ends were trimmed by 4 bases and 4 bases, with 8 bases remaining between them. The CDR3 spans 14 residues. The CDR3 reads CASSGTPYNSPLHF. DNA of the CDR3: TGTGCCAGCAGTGGGACACCTTATAATTCACCCCTCCACTTT.

In DNA form, the CDR3 reads TGTGCCAGCAGCCCAGTCGGGCTAGCGGGTAACCGGATCAGGATTAGGAGCTCCTACAATGAGCAGTTCTTC. This encodes CASSPVGLAGNRIRIRSSYNEQFF. The chain uses TRBV3-1 (or the pseudogene TRBV3-2) and TRBJ2-1, with 8 bases identical to TRBD2. The CDR3 runs 24 residues. Trimming removed 4 bases from V and 0 bases from J; junction bases left unmatched: 29. Germline CDR1 LGHDT, CDR2 YNNKEL (reference sequence).

This chain connects TRBV3-1 (or the pseudogene TRBV3-2) to TRBJ2-5, with TRBD2 matching over 7 bases. The CDR3 contains 13 residues. CDR1 is LGHDT, CDR2 YNNKEL, per germline (reference sequence). The junction had 6 bases not matched to a gene; V was cut back by 3 bases and J by 8 bases. CDR3 sequence (DNA): TGTGCCAGCAGCCAGCTCGGGGAGGGTACCCAGTACTTC. It translates to CASSQLGEGTQYF.

The chain couples TRBV19 to TRBJ2-1, with 9 bases fitting TRBD1. CDR1 and CDR2 from the germline V gene are LNHDA and SQIVND (reference sequence). The CDR3 is 14 amino acids. J lost 8 bases, V lost 6 bases, and 8 bases had no gene match. CDR3 sequence reads: CASRTKQGADEQFF. CDR3 bases: TGTGCCAGTAGAACTAAACAGGGGGCGGATGAGCAGTTCTTC.

The chain links TRBV24-1 to TRBJ1-5; D call uncertain. Trimming pared 4 bases from V and 4 bases from J, leaving 10 bases between. From germline, CDR1 is KGHDR and CDR2 SFDVKD. This CDR3 contains 14 residues. Here the CDR3 reads CATSDAKENQPQHF. As DNA, the CDR3 is TGTGCCACCAGTGACGCCAAGGAGAATCAGCCCCAGCATTTT.

V usage is TRBV5-4 and J usage is TRBJ1-2, with TRBD1 identical over 10 bases. The V segment lost 3 bases and the J segment 5 bases; nucleotides outside the gene matches: 4. CDR1 and CDR2 from the germline V gene are SGHNT and YYREEE (reference sequence). The CDR3 covers 14 residues. CDR3 DNA sequence: TGTGCCAGCAGCTCCCGGGACAGGGGTTATGGCTACACCTTC. It is translated as CASSSRDRGYGYTF.